Presented here are 14 T cell receptor beta chains from one specimen sequenced in a study of shared clonotypes between healthy human individuals. Sequenced by immunoSEQ multiplex PCR; TCRdb stores in-frame clones only, minus some. The data show about 510,000 clones, with approximately 79% seen just once and around an eighth held by the top ten. The source material was PBMCs. The receptors here all came from a woman in her 40s in good health. Some clones in this sample may be carry-over from other donors' samples.

This rearrangement joins TRBV11-3 to TRBJ2-5, with D perhaps matching TRBD1 (5 bases). Per germline, CDR1 SGHNT and CDR2 YENEEA. The length of the CDR3 is 11 residues. Trimming removed 3 bases at V and 7 bases at J, with 6 bases between. CDR3 sequence: CASSLGRTQYF. In DNA form, the CDR3 reads TGTGCCAGCAGCTTGGGGCGGACCCAGTACTTC.

The chain has TRBV7-3 and TRBJ2-1, with 15 nucleotides matching TRBD2. Germline values: CDR1 SGHTA, CDR2 FQGTGA. The V gene end was trimmed by 2 bases and the J gene end by 10 bases; junction bases not matched to a gene: 6. The CDR3 runs to 16 residues. The CDR3 spells CASSLGLAGGPREQFF. The CDR3, as DNA: TGTGCCAGCAGCTTAGGACTAGCGGGAGGGCCGAGGGAGCAGTTCTTC.

The chain couples TRBV27 to TRBJ2-1, with 12 bases lining up with TRBD2. The length of the CDR3 is 15 residues. Per the germline V gene, CDR1 is MNHEY and CDR2 is SMNVEV (reference sequence). V shed 7 bases and J 9 bases; nucleotides not matched to a gene: 10. The CDR3 region is CASIPRLAGVSEQFF. The DNA of the CDR3 is TGTGCCAGCATCCCGAGACTAGCGGGAGTAAGTGAGCAGTTCTTC.

This chain uses TRBV7-3 with TRBJ2-1; D might be TRBD1 or TRBD2, each matching 5 bases. V was pared by 4 bases and J by 5 bases, with 21 bases between. The CDR3 runs 17 residues. CDR1 is SGHTA, CDR2 FQGTGA, per germline. This CDR3 is CASSSGSGGRGNNEQFF. As DNA, the CDR3 is TGTGCCAGCAGCTCGGGCTCTGGGGGACGAGGAAACAATGAGCAGTTCTTC.

In its sample, this clone was seen a few times. The chain uses TRBV6-4 and TRBJ1-5, with a tentative D call TRBD1 (5 bases). V lost 5 bases to trimming and J lost 2 bases, with 7 bases between them. The CDR3 runs 13 residues. CDR1 is MRHNA and CDR2 is SNTAGT in the germline V gene. CDR3 DNA: TGTGCCAGCAGTCAGGGTGGCAATCAGCCCCAGCATTTT. Translation: CASSQGGNQPQHF.

The chain is built from TRBV9 and TRBJ1-5; possible D gene TRBD1, 6 bases. V was cut by 1 base and J by 8 bases, with 16 bases left in between. In germline, CDR1 is SGDLS, CDR2 YYNGEE. CDR3 length equals 15 residues. The CDR3 protein is CASSVSGTTQEPQHF. The CDR3 DNA sequence: TGTGCCAGCAGCGTATCCGGGACAACCCAGGAGCCCCAGCATTTT.

The chain has TRBV27 and TRBJ2-3; 8 bases match TRBD1. The CDR3 loop spans 17 amino acids. Looked up from germline, CDR1 is MNHEY and CDR2 is SMNVEV (reference sequence). J lost 1 base, V lost 1 base, and 7 bases had no gene match. CDR3: CASSLWAGGGGTDTQYF. The DNA of the CDR3 is TGTGCCAGCAGTTTATGGGCAGGGGGCGGTGGCACAGATACGCAGTATTTT.

The chain uses TRBV29-1 and TRBJ2-3, with TRBD2 matching over 16 bases. V lost 3 bases to trimming and J lost 0 bases; unmatched junction nucleotides: 3. The germline gives CDR1 SQVTM, CDR2 ANQGSEA. This CDR3 is built from 17 residues. Here the CDR3 DNA reads TGCAGCGTTGACGGGGGACTAGCGGGAGGGAGCACAGATACGCAGTATTTT. Amino acids: CSVDGGLAGGSTDTQYF.

The gene calls are TRBV2 and TRBJ2-2; a weak D match, TRBD1 (6 bases). Trimming left V 4 bases short and J 5 bases short, with 11 bases between. The germline CDR1 and CDR2 sequences are SNHLY and FYNNEI. The CDR3 length is 14 residues. The CDR3 sequence: CASSARGRTGELFF. DNA for the CDR3: TGTGCCAGCAGTGCCAGGGGAAGAACCGGGGAGCTGTTTTTT.

This clone was detected a few times. The chain combines TRBV28 with TRBJ2-7; the match to TRBD2 covers 10 bases. Unmatched junction bases numbered 8, after V lost 7 bases and J lost 2 bases. The CDR3 totals 15 residues. Germline V CDR1 and CDR2: MDHEN, SYDVKM. The CDR3 sequence is CASTLRAGGAYEQYF. CDR3 DNA sequence: TGTGCCAGCACCCTCCGAGCGGGAGGGGCCTACGAGCAGTACTTC.

The chain couples TRBV27 to TRBJ2-3; D is uncertain. V was clipped by 4 bases and J by 6 bases, with 11 bases between them. This CDR3 is built from 13 residues. Germline CDR1 is MNHEY and CDR2 is SMNVEV (reference sequence). The CDR3 is CASSSYVEDTQYF. The CDR3 DNA is TGTGCCAGCAGTTCTTACGTCGAGGATACGCAGTATTTT.

This chain joins TRBV19 and TRBJ1-5, with unresolved D. This CDR3 has 14 amino acids. V lost 10 bases to trimming and J lost 0 bases, with 13 bases between them. The germline V gene has CDR1 LNHDA and CDR2 SQIVND (reference sequence). The CDR3, as DNA: TGTGCCACCAAGGACCGTTATAGCAATCAGCCCCAGCATTTT. This sequence encodes CATKDRYSNQPQHF.

The rearrangement uses TRBV18 and TRBJ2-7, with D hard to call. The CDR3 runs to 11 residues. Germline CDR1 reads KGHSH; CDR2 reads LQKENI. V was clipped by 2 bases and J by 6 bases, with 5 bases between them. The CDR3 is CASSPGVEQYF. In nucleotides, the CDR3 is TGTGCCAGCTCACCAGGGGTCGAGCAGTACTTC.

In its sample, this clone was seen a few times. The sample contains more than one DNA sequence encoding this CDR3. The chain combines TRBV9 with TRBJ2-1, with D uncertain. Germline V CDR1 and CDR2: SGDLS, YYNGEE. CDR3 length: 14 amino acids. Trimming took off 0 bases at V and 0 bases at J, with 4 bases between the two ends. The CDR3 reads CASSVGSSYNEQFF. CDR3 in DNA: TGTGCCAGCAGCGTAGGGAGCTCCTACAATGAGCAGTTCTTC.